These 29 T cell receptor beta chains originate from one sample sequenced in a study of Ad26.COV2.S vaccination and SARS-CoV-2 variants. Treatment here: some 19 received Ad26.COV2.S at low or high dose, single or two shots; roughly five received placebo; per-sample allocation not given. Day 63 after the first vaccine or placebo injection was the time point for sampling. The data were produced by immunoSEQ multiplex PCR, yet TCRdb's version contains in-frame clones alone and is incomplete. The table has some 460,000 clones, 70% to 90% seen once. Sequencing used peripheral blood, obtained in a trial of Ad26.COV2.S vaccine versus placebo. Every receptor here comes from a person aged 18-60 years who received the Ad26.COV2.S COVID-19 vaccine or a placebo.

As concerns this clone: The same CDR3 also results from other DNA sequences found in this sample. The chain carries TRBV6-5 and TRBJ2-4; no clear D gene. There are 13 residues in the CDR3. From germline, CDR1 is MNHEY and CDR2 SVGAGI. With 6 bases removed from V and 1 base from J, the gap between germline ends came to 7 bases. The CDR3: CASSPGAKNIQYF. DNA of the CDR3: TGTGCCAGCAGCCCCGGGGCCAAAAACATTCAGTACTTC.

V and J are TRBV27 and TRBJ1-2; D might be TRBD1 (6 bases). CDR3 size: 15 residues. The germline V gene encodes CDR1 MNHEY and CDR2 SMNVEV (reference sequence). The V end was cut by 5 bases, the J end by 6 bases, with 19 bases between. The CDR3 sequence is CASSALQGIHNGYTF. The CDR3 DNA follows: TGTGCCAGCAGTGCTCTACAGGGAATACACAATGGCTACACCTTC.

The chain carries TRBV3-1 (or the pseudogene TRBV3-2) and TRBJ1-2, with unresolved D. CDR1 and CDR2 from the germline V gene are LGHDT and YNNKEL (reference sequence). The CDR3 is made up of 14 amino acids. Trimming removed 0 bases from V and 8 bases from J, with 13 bases in between. The CDR3 region has the DNA TGTGCCAGCAGCCAAGAGTTTTTTGCAGGCGGCTACACCTTC. Encoded protein: CASSQEFFAGGYTF.

This chain uses TRBV19 with TRBJ1-4; D unclear. V lost 2 bases to trimming and J lost 0 bases, with 4 bases between them. The CDR3 contains 14 residues. Germline V lookup: CDR1 LNHDA, CDR2 SQIVND (reference sequence). CDR3 bases: TGTGCCAGTAGTATAATTCCAACTAATGAAAAACTGTTTTTT. Amino acids: CASSIIPTNEKLFF. Together with reference TRBV19 and TRBJ1-4, the CDR3 gives the full variable domain: DGGITQSPKYLFRKEGQNVTLSCEQNLNHDAMYWYRQDPGQGLRLIYYSQIVNDFQKGDIAEGYSVSREKKESFPLTVTSAQKNPTAFYLCASSIIPTNEKLFFGSGTQLSVL.

This clone has just one count. The chain links TRBV18 to TRBJ1-4; the D is unclear. Germline assignment: CDR1 KGHSH and CDR2 LQKENI. The ends were cut back, 3 bases at V and 3 bases at J, with 14 bases in the middle. This CDR3 has 16 amino acids. The CDR3 coding sequence is TGTGCCAGCTCACCGAGACGATCGGAGGCTAATGAAAAACTGTTTTTT. Translated: CASSPRRSEANEKLFF.

V usage is TRBV10-1 and J usage is TRBJ2-5, with D unclear. Germline assignment: CDR1 WNHNN and CDR2 SYGVQD (reference sequence). V dropped 8 bases and J dropped 6 bases, with 16 bases sitting between them. This CDR3 spans 13 amino acids. Written as DNA, the CDR3 is TGCGCCAGCGCGGCGAGCTTTGGGCAGACCCAGTACTTC. Encoded protein: CASAASFGQTQYF.

The chain joins TRBV10-3 to TRBJ1-2; no clear D gene. Trimming took 0 bases from V and 4 from J, leaving 9 bases between them. Germline CDR1 and CDR2: ENHRY and SYGVKD. The length of the CDR3 is 14 residues. The CDR3 DNA sequence: TGTGCCATCAGTGAGTCGAGTGGGTCCTATGGCTACACCTTC. Translated, it gives CAISESSGSYGYTF.

The CDR3 coding sequence is TGTGCCAGCAGAAAGACAGGGGACTATGGCTACACCTTC. Translated, it gives CASRKTGDYGYTF. The gene calls are TRBV25-1 and TRBJ1-2, with 8 bases aligning to TRBD1. CDR1 is MGHDK, CDR2 SYGVNS, per germline. The CDR3 is 13 amino acids. V lost 6 bases, J lost 3 bases, and 3 bases stayed unmatched.

In its sample, this clone was seen once. The same CDR3 can be traced to other DNA sequences in this sample. The V and J genes are TRBV5-1 and TRBJ2-3; D is uncertain. Germline CDR1 is SGHRS and CDR2 is YFSETQ. Trimming shortened V by 2 bases and J by 0 bases, and 7 bases separated the two germline ends. The CDR3 loop spans 14 amino acids. The CDR3 loop reads CASSLGGSTDTQYF. The CDR3 region has the DNA TGCGCCAGCAGCTTAGGCGGAAGCACAGATACGCAGTATTTT.

The gene calls are TRBV19 and TRBJ2-1; no definite D call. Germline CDR1 LNHDA, CDR2 SQIVND (reference sequence). Between the trimmed V and J ends, which lost 1 base and 7 bases, there was a span of 5 bases. The CDR3 spans 12 residues. CDR3 in amino acids: CASSIGRNEQFF. In DNA form, the CDR3 reads TGTGCCAGTAGTATAGGTAGAAATGAGCAGTTCTTC.

This clone was detected once. The chain uses TRBV6-5 and TRBJ2-5; 7 bases are a match to TRBD1. The germline V gene encodes CDR1 MNHEY and CDR2 SVGAGI. J gave up 4 bases and V 5 bases, and 10 bases lay outside the gene matches. The CDR3 is 15 amino acids. As DNA, the CDR3 is TGTGCCAGCAGTAAAACAGGGGTGAGGAGAGAGACCCAGTACTTC. It specifies CASSKTGVRRETQYF.

The chain has TRBV7-9 and TRBJ2-3, with D perhaps TRBD2 (6 bases). This CDR3 is built from 13 residues. Trimming stripped 7 bases from V and 5 bases from J, with 13 bases between. Germline V lookup: CDR1 SEHNR, CDR2 FQNEAQ (reference sequence). This chain's CDR3 is CASTIPGLDTQYF. The CDR3, as DNA: TGTGCCAGCACCATTCCGGGACTAGATACGCAGTATTTT.

The chain uses TRBV12-3 or TRBV12-4 and TRBJ2-5; no firm D call. The CDR3 runs to 13 residues. V gave up 6 bases and J gave up 5 bases, with 13 bases separating them. DNA for the CDR3: TGTGCCAGCAGCTTATTCCTAGGGGAGACCCAGTACTTC. As protein: CASSLFLGETQYF.

This chain links TRBV18 with TRBJ1-2; 11 bases align to TRBD1. The CDR3 is 13 amino acids. Germline assignment: CDR1 KGHSH and CDR2 LQKENI. The V and J ends lost 3 bases and 9 bases, in that order; junction bases with no gene match: 3. CDR3 DNA sequence: TGTGCCAGCTCACCGGGACAGGGGGAGAGCTACACCTTC. Translation gives CASSPGQGESYTF.

As for this clone: This sample includes further DNA sequences coding for the same CDR3. This chain's CDR3 is CATSRDVAEKLFF. The CDR3 nucleotides are TGTGCCACCAGCAGAGATGTTGCCGAAAAACTGTTTTTT. The chain employs TRBV15 and TRBJ1-4; D is unresolved. V was trimmed by 0 bases and J by 8 bases, leaving 7 bases between them. Germline-derived CDR1 and CDR2 are LNHNV and YYDKDF (reference sequence). The CDR3 spans 13 residues.

The chain links TRBV19 to TRBJ1-1, with no clear D. The V gene's germline CDR1 is LNHDA and CDR2 SQIVND (reference sequence). Trimming shortened V by 5 bases and J by 4 bases, and 11 bases separated the two germline ends. This CDR3 contains 13 residues. In DNA form, the CDR3 reads TGTGCCAGTAGTCCCCAGGCTGGCACTGAAGCTTTCTTT. As protein: CASSPQAGTEAFF.

CDR3 region: CASSHISGRGLEQFF. For the CDR3, the DNA is TGTGCCAGCAGCCACATCTCCGGGAGGGGCCTTGAGCAGTTCTTC. This chain joins TRBV3-1 (or the pseudogene TRBV3-2) and TRBJ2-1, with TRBD2 identical over 8 bases. J was trimmed by 9 bases and V by 3 bases; bases with no gene match: 10. The germline CDR1 and CDR2 sequences are LGHDT and YNNKEL (reference sequence). The CDR3 is 15 residues long.

In nucleotides, the CDR3 is TGTGCCAGCAGCTTGGGGCTAGCGGGCCAGGATAGGCAGTTCTTC. This encodes CASSLGLAGQDRQFF. The rearrangement links TRBV7-9 to TRBJ2-1; TRBD2 matches 8 bases. The CDR3 spans 15 residues. V trimming: 3 bases; J trimming: 12 bases; junction bases outside the gene matches: 13. Germline loops: CDR1 SEHNR, CDR2 FQNEAQ (reference sequence).

The V gene is TRBV14, the J gene TRBJ2-1; no definite D call. V lost 1 base, J lost 6 bases, and 13 bases lay in between. This CDR3 contains 15 residues. From germline, CDR1 is SGHDN and CDR2 FVKESK. CDR3 DNA sequence: TGTGCCAGCAGCCAAGCAAGTCACCTACGCAATGAGCAGTTCTTC. Its translation is CASSQASHLRNEQFF. The whole variable domain, filled in from reference TRBV14 and TRBJ2-1, reads EAGVTQFPSHSVIEKGQTVTLRCDPISGHDNLYWYRRVMGKEIKFLLHFVKESKQDESGMPNNRFLAERTGGTYSTLKVQPAELEDSGVYFCASSQASHLRNEQFFGPGTRLTVL.

The chain has TRBV10-1 and TRBJ2-7; no definite D call. Trimming removed 5 bases at V and 6 bases at J, with 11 bases between. The germline gives CDR1 WNHNN, CDR2 SYGVQD (reference sequence). The CDR3 runs 12 residues. The CDR3 region is CASSLKPPEQYF. The CDR3 DNA sequence: TGCGCCAGCAGTCTCAAACCCCCCGAGCAGTACTTC.

The chain is built from TRBV6-1 and TRBJ2-5, with D maybe TRBD2 (5 bases). Germline V gene sequence: CDR1 MNHNS, CDR2 SASEGT. V dropped 3 bases and J dropped 0 bases, with 11 bases sitting between them. The length of the CDR3 is 15 residues. CDR3 bases: TGTGCCAGCAGTGAGGTAGCGAACTACCAAGAGACCCAGTACTTC. Translating it yields CASSEVANYQETQYF.

The chain recombines TRBV24-1 with TRBJ1-1; D is undetermined. There are 17 residues in the CDR3. The V gene's germline CDR1 is KGHDR and CDR2 SFDVKD. V lost 0 bases, J lost 1 base, and 14 bases lay in between. CDR3 nucleotides: TGTGCCACCAGTGATTTGGGGCCCCAAAGACCGAACACTGAAGCTTTCTTT. Encoded protein: CATSDLGPQRPNTEAFF.

This clone was counted a single time. The genes are TRBV11-1 and TRBJ2-7; TRBD1 agrees at 9 bases. Germline CDR1 and CDR2: SGHAT and FQDESV (reference sequence). With V trimmed by 5 bases and J by 3 bases, 2 bases remained unmatched. CDR3 length: 13 amino acids. The CDR3 DNA reads TGTGCCAGCAGCCCGGGACAGGGCTACGAGCAGTACTTC. It translates to CASSPGQGYEQYF.

The gene calls are TRBV27 and TRBJ2-7, with D perhaps given as TRBD1 or TRBD2 (5 bases each). The CDR3 loop spans 16 amino acids. Germline lookup yields CDR1 MNHEY and CDR2 SMNVEV (reference sequence). V shed 4 bases and J shed 7 bases, with 23 bases lying between them. CDR3 sequence: CASSSRGQGSLGEQYF. In nucleotides, the CDR3 is TGTGCCAGCAGTTCCCGCGGGCAGGGATCTTTAGGGGAGCAGTACTTC.

The V and J genes are TRBV6-6 and TRBJ1-2, with D maybe TRBD1 (6 bases). The CDR3 has 14 amino acids. Trimming cost V 2 bases and J 1 base, with 8 bases left between them. CDR1 is MNHNY, CDR2 SVGAGI, per germline (reference sequence). CDR3 in amino acids: CASSYLDSNYGYTF. CDR3 DNA sequence: TGTGCCAGCAGTTACCTGGACAGTAACTATGGCTACACCTTC.

V is TRBV5-5 and J is TRBJ1-2; 8 positions match TRBD1. The ends lost 4 bases at V and 3 bases at J; junction bases unmatched: 8. The V gene's germline CDR1 is SGHKS and CDR2 YYEKEE (reference sequence). The CDR3 consists of 15 residues. The CDR3: CASSATGGIDYGYTF. The CDR3 DNA is TGTGCCAGCAGCGCCACAGGGGGGATCGACTATGGCTACACCTTC.

V and J are TRBV28 and TRBJ2-7; TRBD1 matches 10 bases. V gave up 6 bases and J gave up 6 bases; unmatched junction bases: 14. CDR3 length: 16 amino acids. Germline lookup yields CDR1 MDHEN and CDR2 SYDVKM. CDR3 protein: CASSEYGTGARSEQYF. CDR3 coding DNA: TGTGCCAGCAGCGAATACGGGACAGGGGCCCGAAGCGAGCAGTACTTC.

In this sample, this clone turned up once. The chain links TRBV7-2 to TRBJ2-7; perhaps TRBD1 as D (6 bases). V was pared by 5 bases and J by 4 bases, with 15 bases between. CDR1 is SGHTA and CDR2 is FQGNSA in the germline V gene. The CDR3 has 14 residues. CDR3 sequence (DNA): TGTGCCAGCAGCCCTGCAGGACAGACATACGAGCAGTACTTC. It yields the protein CASSPAGQTYEQYF.

This chain uses TRBV28 with TRBJ1-1; 7 nucleotides line up with TRBD1. CDR1 is MDHEN and CDR2 is SYDVKM in the germline V gene. V lost 9 bases and J lost 5; bases outside the gene matches: 12. This CDR3 region has 14 residues. The CDR3 DNA follows: TGTGCCAGTACCAAACACAGGGGTGGGACTGAAGCTTTCTTT. Protein: CASTKHRGGTEAFF.